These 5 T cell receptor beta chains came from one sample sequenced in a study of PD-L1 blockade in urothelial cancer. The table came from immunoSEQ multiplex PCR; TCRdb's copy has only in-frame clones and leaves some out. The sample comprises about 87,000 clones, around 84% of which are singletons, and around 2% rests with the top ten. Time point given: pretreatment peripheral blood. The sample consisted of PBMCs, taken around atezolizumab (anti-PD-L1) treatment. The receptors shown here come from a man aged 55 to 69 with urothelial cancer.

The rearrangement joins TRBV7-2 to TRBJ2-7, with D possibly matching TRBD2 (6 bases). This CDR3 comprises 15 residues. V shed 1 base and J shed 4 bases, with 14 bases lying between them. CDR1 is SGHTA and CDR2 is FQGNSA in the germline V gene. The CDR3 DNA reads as TGTGCCAGCAGCTTAGAGGCGGGACTGATTTACGAGCAGTACTTC. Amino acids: CASSLEAGLIYEQYF.

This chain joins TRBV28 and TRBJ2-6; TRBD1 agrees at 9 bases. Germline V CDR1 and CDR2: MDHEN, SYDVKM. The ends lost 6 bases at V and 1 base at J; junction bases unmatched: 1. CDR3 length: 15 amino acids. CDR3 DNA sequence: TGTGCCAGCAGCGGACAGGGGTCTGGGGCCAACGTCCTGACTTTC. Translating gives CASSGQGSGANVLTF.

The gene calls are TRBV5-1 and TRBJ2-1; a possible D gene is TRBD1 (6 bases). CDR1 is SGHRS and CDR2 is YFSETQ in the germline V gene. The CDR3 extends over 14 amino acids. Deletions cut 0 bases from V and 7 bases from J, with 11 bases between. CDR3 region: CASSLGTGTNEQFF. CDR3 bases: TGCGCCAGCAGCTTGGGTACAGGGACGAATGAGCAGTTCTTC.

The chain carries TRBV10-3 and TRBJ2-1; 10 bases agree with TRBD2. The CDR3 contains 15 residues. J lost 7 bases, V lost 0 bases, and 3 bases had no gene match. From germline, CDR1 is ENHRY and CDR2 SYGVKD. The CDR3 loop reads CAISESRGLANEQFF. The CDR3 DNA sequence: TGTGCCATCAGTGAGTCGCGGGGACTAGCGAATGAGCAGTTCTTC.

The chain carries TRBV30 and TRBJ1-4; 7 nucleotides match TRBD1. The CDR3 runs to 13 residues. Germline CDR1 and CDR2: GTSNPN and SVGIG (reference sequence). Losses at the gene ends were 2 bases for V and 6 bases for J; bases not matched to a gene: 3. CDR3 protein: CAWSLQGYEKLFF. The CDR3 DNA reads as TGTGCCTGGAGTTTACAGGGGTATGAAAAACTGTTTTTT.